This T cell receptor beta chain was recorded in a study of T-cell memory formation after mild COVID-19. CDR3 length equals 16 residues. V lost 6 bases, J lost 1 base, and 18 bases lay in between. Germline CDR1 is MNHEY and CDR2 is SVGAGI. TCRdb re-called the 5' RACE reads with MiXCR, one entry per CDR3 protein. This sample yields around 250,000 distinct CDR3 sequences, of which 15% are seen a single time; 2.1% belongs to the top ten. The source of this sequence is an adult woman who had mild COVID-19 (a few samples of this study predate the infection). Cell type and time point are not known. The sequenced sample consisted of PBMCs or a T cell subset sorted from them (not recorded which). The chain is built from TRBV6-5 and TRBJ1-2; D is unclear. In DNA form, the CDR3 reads TGTGCCAGCAGCCCACTCCCTGGAGGGTATAACTATGGCTACACCTTC. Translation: CASSPLPGGYNYGYTF.